Below, 9 T cell receptor beta chains from the same sample are listed, as sequenced in a study of shared clonotypes between healthy human individuals. The assay was immunoSEQ multiplex PCR, and TCRdb's table has in-frame clones only and misses some. The sample shows over 750,000 clones, 90% to 97% of them seen only once. Terminally differentiated effector memory CD45RA+ cells were excluded from the naive CD8 cells, which were CD45RO-negative and positively selected for CCR7. Sequencing used naive CD8+ T cells sorted from blood. Receptor source: a man between 25 and 39 years old in good health.

V is TRBV5-1 and J is TRBJ2-3; TRBD2 matches at 10 bases. The CDR3 length is 18 residues. CDR1 and CDR2 (germline): SGHRS, YFSETQ. Trimming took 4 bases from V and 2 from J; bases not matched to a gene: 13. The CDR3 protein is CASSGAAPLAGSTDTQYF. The CDR3 coding sequence is TGCGCCAGCAGCGGAGCCGCTCCACTAGCGGGATCCACAGATACGCAGTATTTT.

This chain links TRBV19 with TRBJ2-1; 14 bases align to TRBD2. Losses at the gene ends were 6 bases for V and 4 bases for J; bases not matched to a gene: 11. Germline loops: CDR1 LNHDA, CDR2 SQIVND (reference sequence). The CDR3 runs to 18 residues. CDR3 coding DNA: TGTGCCAGTAGACCGGGACTAGCGGGAGATTGGGATTACAATGAGCAGTTCTTC. Translated, it gives CASRPGLAGDWDYNEQFF.

The J gene is TRBJ2-7, the V gene TRBV19; tentatively, D is TRBD2 (5 bases). This CDR3 has 14 amino acids. CDR1 is LNHDA and CDR2 is SQIVND in the germline V gene (reference sequence). V was clipped by 5 bases and J by 5 bases, with 16 bases between them. The CDR3 loop reads CASSSHGFGNEQYF. The CDR3, as DNA: TGTGCCAGTAGTTCGCACGGGTTCGGGAACGAGCAGTACTTC. The complete variable domain, with remaining parts taken from reference TRBV19 and TRBJ2-7, reads DGGITQSPKYLFRKEGQNVTLSCEQNLNHDAMYWYRQDPGQGLRLIYYSQIVNDFQKGDIAEGYSVSREKKESFPLTVTSAQKNPTAFYLCASSSHGFGNEQYFGPGTRLTVT.

The CDR3 DNA follows: TGTGCCAGCGGGGGGGATTTATACGAGCAGTACTTC. This codes for CASGGDLYEQYF. The chain has TRBV27 and TRBJ2-7; 7 bases match TRBD2. Germline CDR1 and CDR2: MNHEY and SMNVEV (reference sequence). The junction had 5 bases not matched to a gene; V was cut back by 8 bases and J by 4 bases. The CDR3 consists of 12 residues.

This chain links TRBV15 with TRBJ2-3; maybe TRBD2 (6 bases). CDR3 length equals 15 residues. Trimming pared 3 bases from V and 2 bases from J, leaving 12 bases between. Germline CDR1 reads LNHNV; CDR2 reads YYDKDF (reference sequence). The CDR3 reads CATSSSGLNTDTQYF. CDR3 DNA: TGTGCCACCAGCAGCTCGGGACTCAACACAGATACGCAGTATTTT.

The chain combines TRBV27 with TRBJ2-1, with D perhaps matching TRBD1 or TRBD2 (5 bases each). The CDR3 is 15 residues long. The germline CDR1 and CDR2 sequences are MNHEY and SMNVEV (reference sequence). Deletions cut 4 bases from V and 2 bases from J, with 12 bases between. CDR3 region: CASSYDGTAYNEQFF. The CDR3 nucleotides read TGTGCCAGCAGTTACGACGGGACGGCCTACAATGAGCAGTTCTTC.

V usage is TRBV7-9 and J usage is TRBJ1-1; TRBD1 agrees at 9 bases. Germline V gene data show CDR1 as SEHNR and CDR2 as FQNEAQ (reference sequence). The V and J ends lost 5 bases and 6 bases, in that order; junction bases with no gene match: 4. This CDR3 spans 13 amino acids. This CDR3 is CASSRQGGSEAFF. Written as DNA, the CDR3 is TGTGCCAGCAGCAGACAGGGGGGATCTGAAGCTTTCTTT.

This chain uses TRBV7-6 with TRBJ2-1, with 8 bases identical to TRBD2. The CDR3 loop spans 17 amino acids. Unmatched junction bases numbered 9, after V lost 1 base and J lost 4 bases. Germline CDR1 SGHVS, CDR2 FNYEAQ. CDR3 residues: CASSLDAGGRLYNEQFF. The CDR3 nucleotides are TGTGCCAGCAGCTTAGATGCCGGCGGGAGGCTTTACAATGAGCAGTTCTTC. Full variable domain (outside the CDR3, taken from reference TRBV7-6 and TRBJ2-1): GAGVSQSPRYKVTKRGQDVALRCDPISGHVSLYWYRQALGQGPEFLTYFNYEAQQDKSGLPNDRFSAERPEGSISTLTIQRTEQRDSAMYRCASSLDAGGRLYNEQFFGPGTRLTVL.

This chain joins TRBV4-2 and TRBJ2-5; 13 bases are shared with TRBD2. Germline V lookup: CDR1 LGHNA, CDR2 YNFKEQ. This CDR3 comprises 16 residues. The junction had 7 bases not matched to a gene; V was cut back by 5 bases and J by 4 bases. This CDR3 is CASSDPGLAGPETQYF. DNA for the CDR3: TGTGCCAGCAGCGACCCGGGACTAGCGGGACCAGAGACCCAGTACTTC.